This T cell receptor (beta chain) originates from a study of CXCR3-negative and CXCR3-positive naive CD8 T cells. Notes on the study in general: The study found comparably high diversity in both naive subsets and much lower diversity in memory CD8+ cells.

Per the germline V gene, CDR1 is SGHVS and CDR2 is FQNEAQ. The CDR3 is 15 residues long. Concerning this clonotype itself: Its antigen is currently unknown.

The TRB cDNA libraries were prepared by 5' RACE with UMI labels. Reanalyzing the 5' RACE reads, TCRdb keeps one entry per CDR3 protein, without DNA. The table for this sample gives about 50,000 distinct CDR3 sequences. Material: naive CXCR3- CD8+ T cells from blood. Subset of the sample: CD45RO-CCR7+CD27+CD95- naive CD8+ T cells lacking CXCR3 (TNR3-). This chain connects TRBV7-8 to TRBJ2-3; the TCRdb call, TRBD2, lacks DNA for checking. The sequence was collected from a human donor in good health. Some clones in this sample may be carry-over from other donors' samples. This chain's CDR3 is CASSKLAGGGDTQYF.